Listed here is a single TCR beta chain. Antigen unknown. CDR3 size: 17 residues. Germline V gives CDR1 LNHNV, CDR2 YYDKDF (reference sequence). V lost 3 bases, J lost 0 bases, and 15 bases lay in between. The PCR made use of 60 Vbeta and 13 Jbeta primers. Produced via immunoSEQ multiplex PCR; TCRdb's table is partial and in-frame only. The repertoire includes 150,000 to 200,000 clones, about 80% of them detected once, and around 2% sits in the top ten. This sample was included in a study of cytomegalovirus exposure and HLA in healthy donors. General study points: The authors excluded some V segments, including TRBV6-2 and TRBV6-3, as indistinguishable.

The source of this sequence is a woman aged 18-30 years in good health and CMV-seropositive. The J gene is TRBJ2-1, the V gene TRBV15; D possibly corresponds to TRBD1 (5 bases). Input material: PBMCs. The CDR3 DNA sequence: TGTGCCACCAGCAGTGGAAACGACCAGGGCTCCTACAATGAGCAGTTCTTC. Protein product: CATSSGNDQGSYNEQFF.